What follows are 25 T cell receptor beta chains derived from one specimen sequenced in a study of shared clonotypes between healthy human individuals. Sequencing was performed with immunoSEQ multiplex PCR; in TCRdb, only in-frame clones are kept and a portion is missing. The table has 450,000 to 600,000 clones, less than 80% seen once; the top ten hold about 12%. Sequencing was carried out using PBMCs. These receptors originate from a woman aged 40 to 50 in good health. Some clones in this sample may be carry-over from other donors' samples.

This sequence joins TRBV5-1 and TRBJ2-1; 13 bases fit TRBD2. Germline assignment: CDR1 SGHRS and CDR2 YFSETQ. Trimming took 1 base from V and 7 from J; bases not matched to a gene: 5. The CDR3 runs 16 residues. CDR3 nucleotides: TGCGCCAGCAGCTTGCCTAGGACTAGCGGGAGTAATGAGCAGTTCTTC. This gives the protein CASSLPRTSGSNEQFF.

This chain uses TRBV6-6 with TRBJ1-5; 7 bases align to TRBD1. The trim removed 6 bases at V and 3 bases at J, leaving 8 bases unmatched. The CDR3 has 15 amino acids. Looked up from germline, CDR1 is MNHNY and CDR2 is SVGAGI (reference sequence). The CDR3 coding sequence is TGTGCCAGCAGGACACCAGGGGGGAACAATCAGCCCCAGCATTTT. Protein: CASRTPGGNNQPQHF.

This chain links TRBV28 with TRBJ2-7, with a weak D call TRBD2 (5 bases). V lost 6 bases, J lost 0 bases, and 9 bases lay in between. From germline, CDR1 is MDHEN and CDR2 SYDVKM. This CDR3 spans 13 amino acids. CDR3 bases: TGTGCCAGCAGAAAAGCGGTCTCCTACGAGCAGTACTTC. Translation: CASRKAVSYEQYF.

This clone has at least ten counts. This rearrangement joins TRBV28 to TRBJ2-7, with D maybe TRBD2 (6 bases). V was trimmed by 3 bases and J by 4 bases, leaving 13 bases between them. This CDR3 has 14 amino acids. Germline V gene data show CDR1 as MDHEN and CDR2 as SYDVKM. CDR3 DNA: TGTGCCAGCAGTTTGGGACTTATGTTTTACGAGCAGTACTTC. It codes for CASSLGLMFYEQYF.

About this clone itself: This clone may be a read error of a much larger clone one base away. Other DNA sequences from this sample encode an identical CDR3 as well. The chain carries TRBV15 and TRBJ1-2; TRBD1 is a possible D gene (5 bases). Germline V gene lookup returns CDR1 LNHNV and CDR2 YYDKDF (reference sequence). The CDR3 covers 14 residues. Trimming took off 3 bases at V and 8 bases at J, with 16 bases between the two ends. CDR3 DNA sequence: TGTGCCACCAGCAGGGATGTGGGGGGTCGGGGCTACACCTTC. Its protein product is CATSRDVGGRGYTF.

The chain employs TRBV27 and TRBJ2-3; TRBD2 aligns across 8 bases. Germline CDR1 reads MNHEY; CDR2 reads SMNVEV (reference sequence). The CDR3 extends over 18 amino acids. The V and J ends lost 3 bases and 1 base, in that order; junction bases with no gene match: 12. The CDR3 DNA follows: TGTGCCAGCAGTTTCTTTGGGGCTAGCGGGTGGGGCACAGATACGCAGTATTTT. Translation: CASSFFGASGWGTDTQYF.

The rearrangement uses TRBV7-9 and TRBJ2-1; TRBD1 is a possible D gene (5 bases). The CDR3 runs 18 residues. The V end was cut by 2 bases, the J end by 0 bases, with 17 bases between. Per germline, CDR1 SEHNR and CDR2 FQNEAQ (reference sequence). The CDR3 region has the DNA TGTGCCAGCAGCTTAACCCTAACGCAGGGCGTCTCCTACAATGAGCAGTTCTTC. Protein sequence: CASSLTLTQGVSYNEQFF.

The gene calls are TRBV7-9 and TRBJ1-2, with D possibly TRBD1 on 6 matching bases. With 5 bases removed from V and 4 bases from J, the gap between germline ends came to 17 bases. This CDR3 region has 15 residues. Germline V gene sequence: CDR1 SEHNR, CDR2 FQNEAQ (reference sequence). The CDR3 here is CASSPERAGAYGYTF. CDR3 nucleotides: TGTGCCAGCAGCCCCGAGCGGGCAGGGGCCTATGGCTACACCTTC.

The chain combines TRBV19 with TRBJ2-3; D possibly corresponds to TRBD2 (6 bases). The CDR3 spans 15 residues. V lost 6 bases, J lost 5 bases, and 18 bases lay in between. Germline V CDR1 and CDR2: LNHDA, SQIVND (reference sequence). This CDR3 is CASSPRRGVGDTQYF. DNA for the CDR3: TGTGCCAGTAGCCCACGGAGGGGAGTAGGAGATACGCAGTATTTT. The variable domain in full, with the rest retrieved from reference TRBV19 and TRBJ2-3, is DGGITQSPKYLFRKEGQNVTLSCEQNLNHDAMYWYRQDPGQGLRLIYYSQIVNDFQKGDIAEGYSVSREKKESFPLTVTSAQKNPTAFYLCASSPRRGVGDTQYFGPGTRLTVL.

V is TRBV13 and J is TRBJ2-7; tentatively, D is TRBD2 (6 bases). The CDR3 spans 15 residues. Germline lookup yields CDR1 PRHDT and CDR2 FYEKMQ (reference sequence). The germline V and J ends were trimmed by 1 base and 4 bases, with 14 bases remaining between them. CDR3 amino acids: CASSLVADYSYEQYF. In nucleotides, the CDR3 is TGTGCCAGCAGCTTAGTGGCGGACTACTCATACGAGCAGTACTTC. Looking up the rest from reference TRBV13 and TRBJ2-7 gives the full variable domain: AAGVIQSPRHLIKEKRETATLKCYPIPRHDTVYWYQQGPGQDPQFLISFYEKMQSDKGSIPDRFSAQQFSDYHSELNMSSLELGDSALYFCASSLVADYSYEQYFGPGTRLTVT.

This clone was picked up many times. This chain joins TRBV19 and TRBJ1-5; D is uncertain. CDR3 size: 14 residues. Trimming removed 9 bases from V and 1 base from J, with 13 bases in between. Germline V lookup: CDR1 LNHDA, CDR2 SQIVND (reference sequence). CDR3 loop: CASPEEGSNQPQHF. CDR3 nucleotide sequence: TGTGCCAGCCCAGAGGAGGGCAGCAATCAGCCCCAGCATTTT.

CDR3 DNA sequence: TGTGCCAGCAGCTCCCGCCTACTAGCGGGAGAGGGCCTCAATGAGCAGTTCTTC. Amino acids: CASSSRLLAGEGLNEQFF. V and J are TRBV11-2 and TRBJ2-1; 11 positions agree with TRBD2. The CDR3 length is 18 residues. Losses at the gene ends were 4 bases for V and 6 bases for J; bases not matched to a gene: 14. Germline V gene sequence: CDR1 SGHAT, CDR2 FQNNGV. The full variable domain, in which reference TRBV11-2 and TRBJ2-1 provide the parts outside the CDR3, is EAGVAQSPRYKIIEKRQSVAFWCNPISGHATLYWYQQILGQGPKLLIQFQNNGVVDDSQLPKDRFSAERLKGVDSTLKIQPAKLEDSAVYLCASSSRLLAGEGLNEQFFGPGTRLTVL.

The chain recombines TRBV7-2 with TRBJ2-7; TRBD1 is a possible D gene (7 bases). From germline, CDR1 is SGHTA and CDR2 FQGNSA. V was trimmed by 5 bases and J by 0 bases, leaving 14 bases between them. This CDR3 spans 15 amino acids. CDR3 DNA sequence: TGTGCCAGCAGCAAAGCAGGGGGAGGCTCCTACGAGCAGTACTTC. It specifies CASSKAGGGSYEQYF.

This rearrangement joins TRBV6-5 to TRBJ2-3; 8 bases match TRBD2. The junction had 3 bases not matched to a gene; V was cut back by 5 bases and J by 2 bases. This CDR3 region has 14 residues. The germline V gene encodes CDR1 MNHEY and CDR2 SVGAGI. The CDR3 reads CASSRGGNTDTQYF. CDR3 nucleotide sequence: TGTGCCAGCAGTCGGGGGGGGAACACAGATACGCAGTATTTT.

Comment on this clone: A much larger clone is a single base away; this may be a read error. The chain joins TRBV10-3 to TRBJ1-6; 9 bases match TRBD1. The V gene's germline CDR1 is ENHRY and CDR2 SYGVKD. The CDR3 runs 15 residues. CDR3: CAISEGTGNNLPLHF. The CDR3 DNA reads TGTGCCATCAGTGAAGGGACAGGGAATAATTTACCCCTCCACTTT.

Turning to this clone: One junction end does not reproduce the germline sequence, and a read error may be involved. The chain links TRBV28 to TRBJ2-7; D not certain. The germline V gene encodes CDR1 MDHEN and CDR2 SYDVKM. There are 14 residues in the CDR3. This CDR3 reads CASKDRVHSHEQYF. The DNA for the CDR3 is TGTGCCAGCAAAGACCGGGTCCACTCCCACGAGCAGTACTTC.

This clone occurred a few times. The chain recombines TRBV2 with TRBJ2-2, with a possible D match to TRBD1 (6 bases). The V gene lost 0 bases and the J gene lost 7 bases, with 12 bases spanning the gap. This CDR3 region has 15 residues. Looked up from germline, CDR1 is SNHLY and CDR2 is FYNNEI. CDR3 sequence reads: CASSEARTVVGELFF. The CDR3 region has the DNA TGTGCCAGCAGTGAAGCCCGGACAGTTGTCGGGGAGCTGTTTTTT.

In its sample, this clone was seen a few times. The chain joins TRBV19 to TRBJ2-6, with 9 bases that match TRBD1. Germline values: CDR1 LNHDA, CDR2 SQIVND (reference sequence). The V and J ends lost 4 bases and 0 bases, in that order; junction bases with no gene match: 7. The CDR3 is 18 residues long. CDR3 in amino acids: CASSTRQGVGSGANVLTF. DNA for the CDR3: TGTGCCAGTAGTACCAGACAGGGGGTTGGCTCTGGGGCCAACGTCCTGACTTTC.

V gene TRBV5-4 combines with J gene TRBJ1-2, with a possible D match to TRBD1 (6 bases). In germline, CDR1 is SGHNT, CDR2 YYREEE (reference sequence). This CDR3 spans 13 amino acids. The V end was cut by 3 bases, the J end by 3 bases, with 9 bases between. The CDR3 sequence is CASSWGQDYGYTF. CDR3 coding DNA: TGTGCCAGCAGCTGGGGGCAAGACTATGGCTACACCTTC.

This chain connects TRBV7-2 to TRBJ2-3; unclear D gene. V dropped 3 bases and J dropped 2 bases, with 9 bases sitting between them. This CDR3 comprises 14 residues. The germline V gene has CDR1 SGHTA and CDR2 FQGNSA. In DNA, the CDR3 is TGTGCCAGCAGCTTGATGAGGTTCACAGATACGCAGTATTTT. Translation gives CASSLMRFTDTQYF.

This chain connects TRBV6-5 to TRBJ1-2; tentatively, D is TRBD1 (5 bases). Trimming removed 2 bases from V and 8 bases from J, with 9 bases in between. Per the germline V gene, CDR1 is MNHEY and CDR2 is SVGAGI. The CDR3 length is 12 residues. CDR3 DNA: TGTGCCAGCAGTTACGGGGCAGGAGGCTACACCTTC. It codes for CASSYGAGGYTF.

CDR3 sequence: CASSQAGPDEQFF. The CDR3 DNA reads TGCGCCAGCAGCCAAGCAGGTCCGGATGAGCAGTTCTTC. V and J are TRBV4-3 and TRBJ2-1; no reliable D call. V was pared by 1 base and J by 8 bases, with 9 bases between. The CDR3 runs 13 residues. CDR1 and CDR2 from the germline V gene are LGHNA and YSLEER.

The gene calls are TRBV19 and TRBJ1-1; 8 nucleotides align to TRBD1. The germline CDR1 and CDR2 sequences are LNHDA and SQIVND (reference sequence). J lost 3 bases, V lost 4 bases, and 4 bases had no gene match. There are 14 residues in the CDR3. CDR3 coding DNA: TGTGCCAGTAGTAGCCAGGGGGCCGACACTGAAGCTTTCTTT. Protein sequence: CASSSQGADTEAFF. Drawing the rest from reference TRBV19 and TRBJ1-1, the complete variable domain is DGGITQSPKYLFRKEGQNVTLSCEQNLNHDAMYWYRQDPGQGLRLIYYSQIVNDFQKGDIAEGYSVSREKKESFPLTVTSAQKNPTAFYLCASSSQGADTEAFFGQGTRLTVV.

The V call is TRBV5-1, the J call TRBJ1-5, with D possibly matching TRBD1 (6 bases). CDR3 length equals 16 residues. V dropped 0 bases and J dropped 5 bases, with 15 bases sitting between them. Germline CDR1 reads SGHRS; CDR2 reads YFSETQ. The CDR3 reads CASSLVGPAGDQPQHF. DNA of the CDR3: TGCGCCAGCAGCTTGGTTGGACCCGCAGGGGATCAGCCCCAGCATTTT.

CDR3 sequence: CASSLGTDLSQQYF. In DNA, the CDR3 is TGTGCCAGCAGCCTTGGGACCGATCTTTCTCAGCAGTACTTC. The chain couples TRBV28 to TRBJ2-7; either TRBD1 or TRBD2 may supply D (5 bases each). The CDR3 runs 14 residues. Trimming removed 6 bases at V and 8 bases at J, with 20 bases between. Germline CDR1 reads MDHEN; CDR2 reads SYDVKM.